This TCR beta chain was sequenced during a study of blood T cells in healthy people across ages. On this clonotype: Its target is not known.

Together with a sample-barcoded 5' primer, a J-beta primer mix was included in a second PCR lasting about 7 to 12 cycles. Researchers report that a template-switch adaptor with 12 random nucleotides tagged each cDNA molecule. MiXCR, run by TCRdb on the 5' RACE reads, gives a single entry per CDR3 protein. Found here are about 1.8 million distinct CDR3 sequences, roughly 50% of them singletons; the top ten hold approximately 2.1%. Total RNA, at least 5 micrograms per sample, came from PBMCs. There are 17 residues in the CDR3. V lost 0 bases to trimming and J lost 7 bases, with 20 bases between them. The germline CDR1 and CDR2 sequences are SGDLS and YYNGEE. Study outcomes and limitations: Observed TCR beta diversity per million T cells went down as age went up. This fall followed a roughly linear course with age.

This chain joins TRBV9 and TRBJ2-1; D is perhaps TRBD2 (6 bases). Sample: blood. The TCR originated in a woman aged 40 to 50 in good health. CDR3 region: CASSVARGFISGNEQFF. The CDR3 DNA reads TGTGCCAGCAGCGTAGCCCGGGGGTTCATTTCTGGGAATGAGCAGTTCTTC.